This TCR beta chain comes out of a study of T-cell reconstitution after alpha-beta-depleted transplantation in children. Germline lookup yields CDR1 LGHNA and CDR2 YNFKEQ. This CDR3 is 17 amino acids long. Germline trimming cut 0 bases from V and 5 bases from J; bases unmatched to any gene: 9. Preparation of the TCRbeta library involved a method that used unique molecular identifiers. TCRdb re-derived calls from the PCR reads in MiXCR, one entry per CDR3 protein. The data show over 150,000 distinct CDR3 sequences, approximately 6% seen once. This clonotype was observed many times. This chain joins TRBV4-2 and TRBJ2-3; TRBD2 agrees at 9 bases. The sequencing used PBMCs, collected before TCRalphabeta/CD19-depleted stem cell transplant. This sequence originates from a girl under three years old with combined immunodeficiency, due to receive a stem cell transplant. The CDR3 here is CASSQDRVAGVEDTQYF. The CDR3 bases are TGTGCCAGCAGCCAAGATCGAGTAGCGGGGGTCGAAGATACGCAGTATTTT.